The T cell receptor (beta chain) described here comes from a study of cytomegalovirus exposure and HLA in healthy donors. V lost 0 bases, J lost 8 bases, and 7 bases stayed unmatched. The CDR3 loop spans 15 amino acids. Germline CDR1 and CDR2: MGHDK and SYGVNS. A multiplex PCR was run with 60 Vbeta primers and 13 Jbeta primers. The assay was immunoSEQ multiplex PCR, and TCRdb's table has in-frame clones only and misses some. Of 150,000 to 200,000 clones listed, approximately 74% were seen once; the top ten hold more than 2.5%. V and J are TRBV25-1 and TRBJ2-1; 7 bases are shared with TRBD1. The sequencing input was PBMCs. This receptor was identified in a woman in her twenties or thirties in good health and CMV-seronegative. The CDR3 spells CASSEYAGGMDEQFF. DNA of the CDR3: TGTGCCAGCAGTGAATACGCAGGGGGTATGGATGAGCAGTTCTTC.